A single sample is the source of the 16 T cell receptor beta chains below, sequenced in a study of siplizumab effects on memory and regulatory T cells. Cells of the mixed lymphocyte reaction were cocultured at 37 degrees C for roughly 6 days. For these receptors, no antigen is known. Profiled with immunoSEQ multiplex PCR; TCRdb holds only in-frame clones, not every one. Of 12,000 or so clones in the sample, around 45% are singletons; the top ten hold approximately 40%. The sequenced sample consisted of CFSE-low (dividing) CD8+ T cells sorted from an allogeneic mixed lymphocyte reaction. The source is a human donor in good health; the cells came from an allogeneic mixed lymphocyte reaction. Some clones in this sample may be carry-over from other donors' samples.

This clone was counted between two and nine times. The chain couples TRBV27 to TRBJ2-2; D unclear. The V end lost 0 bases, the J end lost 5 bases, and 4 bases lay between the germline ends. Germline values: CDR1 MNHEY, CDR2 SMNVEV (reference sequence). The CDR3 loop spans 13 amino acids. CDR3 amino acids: CASSLSRTGELFF. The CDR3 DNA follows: TGTGCCAGCAGTTTATCGCGGACCGGGGAGCTGTTTTTT.

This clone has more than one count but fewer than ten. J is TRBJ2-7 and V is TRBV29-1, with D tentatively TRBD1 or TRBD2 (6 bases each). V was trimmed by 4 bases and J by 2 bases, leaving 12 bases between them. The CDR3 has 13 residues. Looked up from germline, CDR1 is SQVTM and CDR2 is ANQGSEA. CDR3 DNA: TGCAGCGTTGTTGGCGGGGACACCTACGAGCAGTACTTC. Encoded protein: CSVVGGDTYEQYF.

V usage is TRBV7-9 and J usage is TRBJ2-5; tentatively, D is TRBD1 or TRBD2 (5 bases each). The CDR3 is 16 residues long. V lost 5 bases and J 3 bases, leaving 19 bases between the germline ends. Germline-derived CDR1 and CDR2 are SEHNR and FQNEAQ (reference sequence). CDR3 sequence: CASSTQTEGYKETQYF. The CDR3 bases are TGTGCCAGCAGCACCCAGACAGAGGGTTACAAAGAGACCCAGTACTTC.

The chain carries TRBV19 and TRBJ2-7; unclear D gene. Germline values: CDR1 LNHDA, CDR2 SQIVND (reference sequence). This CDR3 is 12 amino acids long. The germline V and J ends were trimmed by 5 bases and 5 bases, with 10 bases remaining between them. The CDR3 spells CASSPSEDEQYF. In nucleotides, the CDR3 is TGTGCCAGTAGTCCCTCCGAGGACGAGCAGTACTTC.

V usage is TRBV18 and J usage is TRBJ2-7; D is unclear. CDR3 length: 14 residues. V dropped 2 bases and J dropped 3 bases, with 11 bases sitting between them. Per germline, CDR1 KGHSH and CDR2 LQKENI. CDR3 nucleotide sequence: TGTGCCAGCTCACCAGGGTCTAGTTACTACGAGCAGTACTTC. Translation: CASSPGSSYYEQYF.

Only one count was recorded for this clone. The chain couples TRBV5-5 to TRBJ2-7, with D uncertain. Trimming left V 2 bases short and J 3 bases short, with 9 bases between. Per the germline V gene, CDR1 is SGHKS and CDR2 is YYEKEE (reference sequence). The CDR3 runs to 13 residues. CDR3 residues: CASSLDLFYEQYF. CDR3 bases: TGTGCCAGCAGCTTAGACTTGTTCTACGAGCAGTACTTC.

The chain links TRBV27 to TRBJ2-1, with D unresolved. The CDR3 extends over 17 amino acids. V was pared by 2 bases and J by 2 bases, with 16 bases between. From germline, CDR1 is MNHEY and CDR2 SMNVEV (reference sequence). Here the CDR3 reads CASSLRGAYTPYNEQFF. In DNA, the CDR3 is TGTGCCAGCAGTTTACGTGGCGCGTACACACCCTACAATGAGCAGTTCTTC.

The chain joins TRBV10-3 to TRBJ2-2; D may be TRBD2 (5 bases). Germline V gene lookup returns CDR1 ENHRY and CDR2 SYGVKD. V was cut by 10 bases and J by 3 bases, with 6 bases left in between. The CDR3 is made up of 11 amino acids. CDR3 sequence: CATGDTGELFF. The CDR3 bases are TGTGCCACCGGGGACACCGGGGAGCTGTTTTTT.

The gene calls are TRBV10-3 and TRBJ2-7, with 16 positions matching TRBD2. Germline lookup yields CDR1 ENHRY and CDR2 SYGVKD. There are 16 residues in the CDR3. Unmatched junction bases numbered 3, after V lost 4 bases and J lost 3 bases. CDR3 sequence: CAISAGTSGRDYEQYF. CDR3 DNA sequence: TGTGCCATCAGTGCGGGGACTAGCGGGAGGGACTACGAGCAGTACTTC.

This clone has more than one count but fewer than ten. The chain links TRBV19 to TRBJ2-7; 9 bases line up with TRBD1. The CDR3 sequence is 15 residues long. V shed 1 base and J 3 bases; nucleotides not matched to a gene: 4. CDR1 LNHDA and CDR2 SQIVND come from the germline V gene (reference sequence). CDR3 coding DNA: TGTGCCAGTAGTATAGGGACAGGGGCCTTCTACGAGCAGTACTTC. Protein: CASSIGTGAFYEQYF.

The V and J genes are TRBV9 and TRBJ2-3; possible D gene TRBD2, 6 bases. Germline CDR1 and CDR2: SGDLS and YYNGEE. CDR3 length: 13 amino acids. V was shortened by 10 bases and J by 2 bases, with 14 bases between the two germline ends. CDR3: CAGKWTITDTQYF. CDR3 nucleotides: TGTGCCGGCAAGTGGACTATCACAGATACGCAGTATTTT.

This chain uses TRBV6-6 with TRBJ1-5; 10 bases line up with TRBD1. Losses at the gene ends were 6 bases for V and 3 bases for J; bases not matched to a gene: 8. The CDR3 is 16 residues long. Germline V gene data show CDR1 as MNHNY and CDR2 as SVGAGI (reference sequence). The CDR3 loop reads CASRPQDRGHNQPQHF. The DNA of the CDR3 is TGTGCCAGCAGGCCTCAAGACAGGGGGCACAATCAGCCCCAGCATTTT.

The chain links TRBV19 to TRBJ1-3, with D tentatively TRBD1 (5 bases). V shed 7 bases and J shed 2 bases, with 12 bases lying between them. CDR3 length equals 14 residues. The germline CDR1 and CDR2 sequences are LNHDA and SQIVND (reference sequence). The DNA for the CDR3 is TGTGCCAGTACCCCTACAGGTACTGGAAACACCATATATTTT. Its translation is CASTPTGTGNTIYF.

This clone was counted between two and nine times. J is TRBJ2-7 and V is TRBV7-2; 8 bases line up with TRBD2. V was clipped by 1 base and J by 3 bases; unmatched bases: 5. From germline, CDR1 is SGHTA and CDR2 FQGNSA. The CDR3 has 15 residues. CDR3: CASSLVGLGNYEQYF. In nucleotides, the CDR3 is TGTGCCAGCAGCTTAGTGGGACTAGGTAACTACGAGCAGTACTTC.

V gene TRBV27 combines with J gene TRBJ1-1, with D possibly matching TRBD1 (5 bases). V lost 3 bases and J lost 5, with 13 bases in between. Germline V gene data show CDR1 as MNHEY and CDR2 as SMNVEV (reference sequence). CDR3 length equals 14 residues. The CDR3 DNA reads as TGTGCCAGCAGTTTCGGGGCCCTGGGAACTGAAGCTTTCTTT. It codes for CASSFGALGTEAFF.

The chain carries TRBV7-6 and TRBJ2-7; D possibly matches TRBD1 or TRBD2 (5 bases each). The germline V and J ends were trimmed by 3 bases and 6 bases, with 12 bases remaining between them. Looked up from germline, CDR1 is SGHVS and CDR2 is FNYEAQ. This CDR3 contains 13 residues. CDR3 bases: TGTGCCAGCAGCTTCAGTCCGGGGCGCGAGCAGTACTTC. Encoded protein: CASSFSPGREQYF.